These T cell receptor beta chains were read from a single sample in a study of T cell repertoires in cytomegalovirus infection. MiXCR, run by TCRdb on the reads, gives a single entry per CDR3 protein. The table records about 250,000 distinct CDR3 sequences, more than 9% of them present only once. Sequencing used PBMCs. These receptors all stem from a human donor in good health (CMV status not recorded). Some clones in this sample may be carry-over from other donors' samples. Both conserved end residues are part of each CDR3. A D gene is named only where the DNA matches it firmly. The listing skips clone size in some rows; elsewhere it reads once, few, many or a size class.

clone_size d_call j_call v_call cdr3_aa cdr3_nt
. . TRBJ1-2 TRBV29-1 CSTYTTGFGYTF TGCAGCACATACACAACAGGGTTTGGCTACACCTTC
few . TRBJ2-7 TRBV5-1 CASTPDSRGGEQYF TGCGCCAGCACACCGGACAGCCGTGGGGGCGAGCAGTACTTC
many . TRBJ1-2 TRBV4-3 CASSQDNRRLSGYTF TGCGCCAGCAGCCAAGATAACCGGCGTTTGAGTGGCTACACCTTC
few . TRBJ1-4 TRBV2 CASSVTNEKLFF TGTGCCAGCAGTGTAACTAATGAAAAACTGTTTTTT
many TRBD1 TRBJ1-1 TRBV7-6 CASSPGQDTEAFF TGTGCCAGCAGCCCCGGACAGGACACTGAAGCTTTCTTT
. TRBD2 TRBJ2-1 TRBV6-2/TRBV6-3 CASSPPGGGSYNEQFF TGTGCCAGCAGCCCCCCTGGCGGGGGCTCCTACAATGAGCAGTTCTTC
once TRBD2 TRBJ2-1 TRBV19 CASIPPPGTSGSAYNEQFF TGTGCCAGTATTCCCCCTCCCGGGACTAGCGGGAGTGCCTACAATGAGCAGTTCTTC
few . TRBJ1-4 TRBV6-1 CASSYKGPTDEKLFF TGTGCCAGCAGTTATAAGGGCCCAACTGATGAAAAACTGTTTTTT
many TRBD2 TRBJ2-5 TRBV7-3 CASSLTGTTKETQYF TGTGCCAGCAGCTTAACCGGGACTACAAAAGAGACCCAGTACTTC
many TRBD1 TRBJ2-5 TRBV10-3 CAISSPDRGQETQYF TGTGCCATCAGTTCGCCGGACAGGGGGCAAGAGACCCAGTACTTC
. . TRBJ1-6 TRBV7-9 CASNLPPGGSSYNSPLHF TGTGCCAGCAACTTACCTCCGGGCGGGAGCTCCTATAATTCACCCCTCCACTTT
. TRBD1 TRBJ2-1 TRBV7-9 CASSLVSGQGAEQFF TGTGCCAGCAGCTTAGTCAGCGGACAGGGGGCAGAGCAGTTCTTC
. TRBD2 TRBJ2-3 TRBV2 CALWGEGQDTQYF TGTGCCCTTTGGGGGGAGGGCCAAGATACGCAGTATTTT
many . TRBJ2-2 TRBV11-3 CASSPRRDFTGELFF TGTGCCAGCAGCCCGAGACGGGATTTCACCGGGGAGCTGTTTTTT
. . TRBJ2-3 TRBV18 CASSPRGADTQYF TGTGCCAGCTCACCTAGGGGGGCAGATACGCAGTATTTT
. TRBD1 TRBJ1-4 TRBV29-1 CSVQGPGGVGEKLFF TGCAGCGTGCAAGGGCCAGGGGGCGTCGGTGAAAAACTGTTTTTT
many TRBD2 TRBJ2-5 TRBV28 CASRSSGVQETQYF TGTGCCAGCAGATCTAGCGGGGTCCAAGAGACCCAGTACTTC
many . TRBJ2-7 TRBV28 CASRSGGKIPYEQYF TGTGCCAGCAGGTCGGGCGGAAAAATACCCTACGAGCAGTACTTC
. . TRBJ1-1 TRBV2 CASSDRRNTEAFF TGTGCCAGCAGTGACAGGAGGAACACTGAAGCTTTCTTT
few . TRBJ1-5 TRBV29-1 CSVGFRPGQPQHF TGCAGCGTTGGTTTCAGGCCGGGGCAGCCCCAGCATTTT
many . TRBJ2-7 TRBV7-8 CASSLSGDAGHEQYF TGTGCCAGCAGCCTTTCGGGGGACGCGGGCCACGAGCAGTACTTC
. TRBD2 TRBJ2-3 TRBV7-2 CASSFSGGQNTDTQYF TGTGCCAGCAGCTTCTCGGGGGGGCAAAACACAGATACGCAGTATTTT
many . TRBJ1-3 TRBV7-2 CASSLAPFSGNTIYF TGTGCCAGCAGCTTAGCGCCGTTCTCTGGAAACACCATATATTTT
many TRBD2 TRBJ2-1 TRBV6-2/TRBV6-3 CASSYPGLAGRGEQFF TGTGCCAGCAGTTACCCGGGACTAGCAGGGAGGGGGGAGCAGTTCTTC
many . TRBJ2-5 TRBV5-6 CASSPTYQETQYF TGTGCCAGCAGCCCGACCTACCAAGAGACCCAGTACTTC
. . TRBJ1-6 TRBV14 CASSQRQRNSPLHF TGTGCCAGCAGCCAAAGGCAAAGGAATTCACCCCTCCACTTT
many TRBD1 TRBJ2-1 TRBV7-2 CASSFRQGTASYNEQFF TGTGCCAGCAGCTTCAGACAGGGGACAGCTTCCTACAATGAGCAGTTCTTC
. TRBD2 TRBJ2-5 TRBV5-1 CASSPNQRELRETQYF TGCGCCAGCAGCCCCAACCAGCGGGAGCTTCGAGAGACCCAGTACTTC